Listed below are T cell receptor beta chains from one sample, sequenced in a study. TCRdb reanalysed the reads using MiXCR and keeps one entry per CDR3 protein. Among more than 5,500 distinct CDR3 sequences listed, 32% were seen once. Source material: blood. The receptor source for this set is a human donor. Each CDR3 is given with its conserved first and last residue. D genes are given only for firm matches. Size is omitted from some rows. Given values are once, few, many or a class for expanded clones.

size: -
J: TRBJ1-1
V: TRBV30
D: TRBD1
CDR3: CAWSAQGLDTEAFF
DNA: TGTGCCTGGAGTGCACAGGGGCTCGACACTGAAGCTTTCTTT

size: medium-sized
J: TRBJ2-1
V: TRBV20-1
D: -
CDR3: CSARWTEGPYNEQFF
DNA: TGCAGTGCTAGATGGACAGAGGGGCCGTACAATGAGCAGTTCTTC

size: few
J: TRBJ2-1
V: TRBV14
D: TRBD2
CDR3: CASSQVGGRAYNEQFF
DNA: TGTGCCAGCAGCCAAGTGGGCGGGAGGGCCTACAATGAGCAGTTCTTC

size: few
J: TRBJ2-6
V: TRBV28
D: -
CDR3: CASQVAGANVLTF
DNA: TGTGCCAGCCAGGTTGCAGGGGCCAACGTCCTGACTTTC

size: few
J: TRBJ2-3
V: TRBV23-1
D: -
CDR3: CASSQQRAFTDTQYF
DNA: TGCGCCAGCAGTCAACAGCGGGCCTTCACAGATACGCAGTATTTT

size: medium-sized
J: TRBJ1-5
V: TRBV29-1
D: TRBD1
CDR3: CSVSGGSNQPQHF
DNA: TGCAGCGTTTCAGGGGGCAGCAATCAGCCCCAGCATTTT

size: few
J: TRBJ2-1
V: TRBV20-1
D: TRBD2
CDR3: CSARDPSGYTDTQFF
DNA: TGCAGTGCTAGAGATCCTAGCGGATACACAGATACGCAGTTCTTC

size: medium-sized
J: TRBJ2-3
V: TRBV4-2
D: TRBD1
CDR3: CASSQDRPGGASDTQYF
DNA: TGTGCCAGCAGCCAAGATAGGCCAGGGGGCGCTTCAGATACGCAGTATTTT

size: medium-sized
J: TRBJ2-3
V: TRBV18
D: -
CDR3: CASSPHPTDTQYF
DNA: TGTGCCAGCTCACCACATCCCACAGATACGCAGTATTTT

size: once
J: TRBJ1-4
V: TRBV29-1
D: TRBD1
CDR3: CSPRQGKEKLFF
DNA: TGCAGCCCCCGACAGGGAAAAGAAAAACTGTTTTTT

size: -
J: TRBJ2-3
V: TRBV20-1
D: -
CDR3: CSAAMEGYTQYF
DNA: TGCAGTGCCGCCATGGAGGGTTATACGCAGTATTTT

size: -
J: TRBJ2-1
V: TRBV12-3/TRBV12-4
D: -
CDR3: CASSFLSLLEGNTDTQFF
DNA: TGTGCCAGCAGTTTCCTGTCTTTACTAGAGGGAAACACAGATACGCAGTTCTTC

size: few
J: TRBJ2-2
V: TRBV29-1
D: TRBD1
CDR3: CSAYGWDREPGELFF
DNA: TGCAGCGCCTATGGTTGGGACAGGGAACCCGGGGAGCTGTTTTTT

size: medium-sized
J: TRBJ2-1
V: TRBV30
D: TRBD2
CDR3: CAWSDLAGRDEQFF
DNA: TGTGCCTGGAGTGACCTAGCGGGACGGGATGAGCAGTTCTTC

size: medium-sized
J: TRBJ1-1
V: TRBV5-6
D: -
CDR3: CASSFQAPNTEAFF
DNA: TGTGCCAGCAGCTTCCAGGCCCCGAACACTGAAGCTTTCTTT

size: medium-sized
J: TRBJ1-3
V: TRBV20-1
D: -
CDR3: CSAWTVSGNTIYF
DNA: TGCAGTGCTTGGACCGTCTCCGGAAACACCATATATTTT

size: many
J: TRBJ2-1
V: TRBV19
D: -
CDR3: CASSSQGNEQFF
DNA: TGTGCCAGTAGTTCGCAGGGCAATGAGCAGTTCTTC

size: many
J: TRBJ2-2
V: TRBV15
D: -
CDR3: CATSRDKEIGELFF
DNA: TGTGCCACCAGCAGAGATAAGGAGATCGGGGAGCTGTTTTTT

size: many
J: TRBJ1-4
V: TRBV20-1
D: -
CDR3: CSAAPGRGDATNEKLFF
DNA: TGCAGTGCAGCTCCGGGACGGGGGGATGCAACTAATGAAAAACTGTTTTTT

size: many
J: TRBJ2-7
V: TRBV29-1
D: -
CDR3: CSAGGGTYEQYF
DNA: TGCAGCGCCGGGGGTGGTACCTACGAGCAGTACTTC

size: few
J: TRBJ1-1
V: TRBV18
D: TRBD1
CDR3: CASQRGQANTEAFF
DNA: TGTGCCAGCCAAAGGGGGCAGGCGAACACTGAAGCTTTCTTT

size: -
J: TRBJ2-3
V: TRBV20-1
D: -
CDR3: CSSISGRMEGTQYF
DNA: TGCAGTTCGATAAGCGGCCGCATGGAGGGTACGCAGTATTTT

size: many
J: TRBJ2-3
V: TRBV18
D: -
CDR3: CASSIDGRTDTQYF
DNA: TGTGCCAGCTCAATCGATGGGCGCACAGATACGCAGTATTTT